This entry describes one T cell receptor (beta chain). What it recognizes is unknown. The entry originates in a study of OX40 agonist ivuxolimab in advanced cancers. Across the whole study: Hepatocellular carcinoma, melanoma, renal cell or head and neck cancer occurred in dose-escalation patients.

Germline lookup yields CDR1 LNHDA and CDR2 SQIVND (reference sequence). This CDR3 is built from 13 residues. The ends were cut back, 5 bases at V and 8 bases at J, with 15 bases in the middle. TCRdb's table, derived via immunoSEQ multiplex PCR, lists solely in-frame clones and lacks some. This table has approximately 40,000 clones, under 90% appearing once. General study points: CD8+ T cells averaged more expanded clones than CD4+.

The TCR comes from an adult with an advanced solid tumor such as melanoma, head and neck, liver or kidney cancer. The genes are TRBV19 and TRBJ1-2; no clear D gene. The specimen was CD4+ or CD8+ T cells sorted from blood, collected in a trial of the OX40 agonist ivuxolimab. The CDR3 DNA reads TGTGCCAGTAGTGATTCTGGGGATTTCGGCTACACCTTC. Translation gives CASSDSGDFGYTF.